A single sample gave rise to the 25 T cell receptor beta chains below, sequenced in a study of T-cell reconstitution after alpha-beta-depleted transplantation in children. Unique molecular identifiers tagged the TCRbeta library. One entry per CDR3 protein, called by TCRdb with MiXCR from the PCR reads. In the table there are fewer than 700,000 distinct CDR3 sequences, roughly 13% of which are singletons. The sequenced sample was PBMCs, mostly from graft donor cells, obtained 360 days after TCRalphabeta/CD19-depleted stem cell transplant. All receptors derive from a male patient younger than 18 who had a stem cell transplant for acute myeloid leukemia, so the T cells may come from the graft donor.

The CDR3 sequence is CASSDRAFPYEQYF. The CDR3 nucleotides are TGTGCCAGCAGTGACAGGGCCTTCCCCTACGAGCAGTACTTC. V gene TRBV2 combines with J gene TRBJ2-7; a weak D match, TRBD1 (5 bases). The CDR3 has 14 amino acids. The germline V gene encodes CDR1 SNHLY and CDR2 FYNNEI. Deletions cut 3 bases from V and 2 bases from J, with 11 bases between.

CDR3 loop: CASSLVGSGVSYEQYF. In nucleotides, the CDR3 is TGTGCCAGCAGCTTAGTGGGTAGCGGCGTCTCCTACGAGCAGTACTTC. This chain links TRBV7-2 with TRBJ2-7, with D tentatively TRBD2 (6 bases). The CDR3 is 16 amino acids. Germline lookup yields CDR1 SGHTA and CDR2 FQGNSA. V lost 1 base, J lost 0 bases, and 13 bases lay in between.

The CDR3 is CASSVGVLGKNTGELFF. CDR3 nucleotides: TGTGCCAGCAGCGTAGGGGTCTTGGGGAAGAACACCGGGGAGCTGTTTTTT. The chain joins TRBV9 to TRBJ2-2; D remains ambiguous. Looked up from germline, CDR1 is SGDLS and CDR2 is YYNGEE. V gave up 0 bases and J gave up 1 base, with 13 bases separating them. The CDR3 consists of 17 residues.

This clonotype was observed a handful of times. The chain joins TRBV21-1 to TRBJ2-1; TRBD2 was called by the table and not checked on the DNA. TRBV21-1 is labeled a pseudogene. This CDR3 contains 16 residues. The CDR3 region is CASSNRWSGSPNEQFF. CDR3 DNA sequence: TGTGCCAGCAGCAATCGGTGGAGCGGGAGCCCCAATGAGCAGTTCTTC.

This clonotype was seen more than once but under ten times. The rearrangement links TRBV6-2 or TRBV6-3 to TRBJ2-1, with D unresolved. Trimming pared 7 bases from V and 8 bases from J, leaving 12 bases between. From germline, CDR1 is MNHEY and CDR2 SVGEGT. The CDR3 covers 12 residues. The chain's CDR3 is CASKGRAHEQFF. The CDR3, as DNA: TGTGCCAGCAAGGGTAGGGCCCATGAGCAGTTCTTC.

The chain employs TRBV21-1 and TRBJ2-5; TRBD1 is the table's D call, not checked against the DNA. TRBV21-1 is designated a pseudogene. The CDR3 has 15 amino acids. CDR3 residues: CASSPGTGNTETQYF. Here the CDR3 DNA reads TGTGCCAGCAGTCCAGGAACAGGGAATACAGAGACCCAGTACTTC.

This clonotype was recorded a few times. This chain uses TRBV7-2 with TRBJ1-6; no clear D gene. This CDR3 has 14 amino acids. Trimming removed 5 bases from V and 6 bases from J, with 11 bases in between. Germline CDR1 and CDR2: SGHTA and FQGNSA. The DNA of the CDR3 is TGTGCCAGCAGCACAGCCCAGGTTAATTCACCCCTCCACTTT. Its translation: CASSTAQVNSPLHF.

The V and J genes are TRBV28 and TRBJ1-1, with a tentative D call TRBD1 (5 bases). The V end lost 8 bases, the J end lost 4 bases, and 23 bases lay between the germline ends. Germline CDR1 MDHEN, CDR2 SYDVKM. The CDR3 contains 16 residues. The CDR3 sequence is CASHRLAGARGTEAFF. The CDR3 coding sequence is TGTGCCAGCCACAGACTCGCCGGGGCGCGGGGCACTGAAGCTTTCTTT.

This clonotype was seen only a few times. The V and J genes are TRBV9 and TRBJ2-5; D is undetermined. The V end lost 2 bases, the J end lost 5 bases, and 10 bases lay between the germline ends. Germline CDR1 reads SGDLS; CDR2 reads YYNGEE. The CDR3 sequence is 13 residues long. The DNA for the CDR3 is TGTGCCAGCAGCGTCCTAGGTGGGGAGACCCAGTACTTC. Protein product: CASSVLGGETQYF.

This clonotype appeared once. Just one base apart from a much larger clone, this may be a read error. This chain's CDR3 is CASSAGTGWYGQYF. As DNA, the CDR3 is TGTGCCAGCTCGGCCGGGACAGGATGGTACGGGCAGTACTTC. The V call is TRBV18, the J call TRBJ2-7; 8 positions agree with TRBD1. From germline, CDR1 is KGHSH and CDR2 LQKENI. The CDR3 has 14 amino acids.

In regard to this clonotype: A read error may produce the germline difference seen at one junction end. The rearrangement links TRBV4-3 to TRBJ2-1, with D perhaps assigned TRBD1 or TRBD2 (5 bases each). The CDR3 is 16 residues long. Germline V gene lookup returns CDR1 LGHNA and CDR2 YSLEER. The CDR3 loop reads CASSQEPRGSNNEQFF. The CDR3 DNA reads as TGCGCCAGCAGCCAAGAGCCGAGGGGCTCCAACAATGAGCAGTTCTTC.

The chain is built from TRBV6-2 or TRBV6-3 and TRBJ2-3; maybe TRBD2 (7 bases). V lost 5 bases, J lost 3 bases, and 21 bases lay in between. Germline V gene sequence: CDR1 MNHEY, CDR2 SVGEGT. The CDR3 spans 17 residues. The CDR3 reads CASSHPSLARGTDTQYF. The DNA for the CDR3 is TGTGCCAGCAGTCATCCTTCACTAGCGAGGGGGACAGATACGCAGTATTTT.

This clonotype was counted many times. The chain couples TRBV7-2 to TRBJ2-7; D gene ambiguous. From germline, CDR1 is SGHTA and CDR2 FQGNSA. CDR3 length: 12 amino acids. The ends were cut back, 5 bases at V and 2 bases at J, with 7 bases in the middle. For the CDR3, the DNA is TGTGCCAGCAGCCGCCCTACCTACGAGCAGTACTTC. Amino acids: CASSRPTYEQYF.

This clonotype was observed a few times. V usage is TRBV20-1 and J usage is TRBJ2-1, with 13 bases identical to TRBD2. Germline V gene data show CDR1 as DFQATT and CDR2 as SNEGSKA (reference sequence). V lost 1 base to trimming and J lost 8 bases; unmatched junction nucleotides: 11. The CDR3 loop spans 17 amino acids. In nucleotides, the CDR3 is TGCAGTGCTAGAGCGGTAGGACTAGCGGGAGAATCCCATGAGCAGTTCTTC. The encoded protein is CSARAVGLAGESHEQFF.

The table lists this clonotype with a few counts. This sequence joins TRBV5-1 and TRBJ2-7; D remains ambiguous. V shed 5 bases and J shed 2 bases, with 17 bases lying between them. Germline V gives CDR1 SGHRS, CDR2 YFSETQ. CDR3 length equals 15 residues. CDR3 region: CASSYPRAGPYEQYF. CDR3 DNA sequence: TGCGCCAGCAGTTACCCTCGGGCCGGGCCCTACGAGCAGTACTTC.

J is TRBJ2-1 and V is TRBV11-2, with 10 nucleotides matching TRBD2. The J segment lost 13 bases and the V segment lost 7 bases, leaving 10 bases of the junction unmatched. The CDR3 spans 13 residues. Germline V gives CDR1 SGHAT, CDR2 FQNNGV. CDR3 sequence (DNA): TGTGCCAGCACCCTTGGACTAGCGGCAAATCAGTTCTTC. Translation gives CASTLGLAANQFF.

This clonotype was picked up a small number of times. The rearrangement uses TRBV28 and TRBJ2-7; TRBD2 matches 8 bases. The CDR3 sequence is 14 residues long. Trimming took 6 bases from V and 0 from J; bases not matched to a gene: 4. Germline loops: CDR1 MDHEN, CDR2 SYDVKM. This chain's CDR3 is CASRDSGASYEQYF. CDR3 nucleotides: TGTGCCAGCAGGGATAGCGGGGCCTCCTACGAGCAGTACTTC.

Only a few counts were recorded for this clonotype. The chain joins TRBV20-1 to TRBJ1-2, with unresolved D. With 6 bases removed from V and 4 bases from J, the gap between germline ends came to 21 bases. Germline V gene sequence: CDR1 DFQATT, CDR2 SNEGSKA (reference sequence). The CDR3 extends over 15 amino acids. The CDR3 here is CSAGQANLLSYGYTF. The CDR3 DNA reads as TGCAGTGCCGGGCAGGCAAACTTATTAAGCTATGGCTACACCTTC.

This clonotype was observed a handful of times. The CDR3 bases are TGCAGTGCTCGATTAATGGGATCAGGAGGCGAGCAGTACTTC. Translation: CSARLMGSGGEQYF. The rearrangement uses TRBV20-1 and TRBJ2-7; maybe TRBD2 (5 bases). V was clipped by 5 bases and J by 6 bases, with 20 bases between them. Germline values: CDR1 DFQATT, CDR2 SNEGSKA (reference sequence). This CDR3 is built from 14 residues.

Only a few counts were recorded for this clonotype. This rearrangement joins TRBV11-2 to TRBJ2-3, with 7 bases that match TRBD2. The CDR3 has 18 amino acids. Germline-derived CDR1 and CDR2 are SGHAT and FQNNGV. Trimming took 5 bases from V and 1 from J; bases not matched to a gene: 15. The CDR3 protein is CASSRRGEIDRGTDTQYF. The CDR3 DNA reads as TGTGCCAGCAGCAGACGGGGGGAGATCGACCGGGGCACAGATACGCAGTATTTT.

This clonotype has just a few counts. The rearrangement joins TRBV5-1 to TRBJ2-7; no reliable D call. This CDR3 has 15 residues. CDR1 is SGHRS, CDR2 YFSETQ, per germline. The V end was cut by 1 base, the J end by 5 bases, with 16 bases between. This CDR3 is CASSLRADPVHEQYF. DNA for the CDR3: TGCGCCAGCAGCTTGAGGGCAGACCCAGTCCACGAGCAGTACTTC.

Details on this clonotype: Since a much larger clone is just one base distant, this may be a read error. This chain joins TRBV12-3 or TRBV12-4 and TRBJ2-3; unclear D gene. The V end was cut by 6 bases, the J end by 7 bases, with 14 bases between. The CDR3 loop spans 13 amino acids. The CDR3 DNA reads TGTGCCAGCAGCCTCTGGTCCGCACATACGCAGTATTTT. It translates to CASSLWSAHTQYF.

This clonotype was detected only a few times. The J gene is TRBJ2-5, the V gene TRBV28, with no clear D. Germline CDR1 and CDR2: MDHEN and SYDVKM. The V and J ends lost 5 bases and 3 bases respectively, with 10 bases between them. CDR3 size: 13 residues. The CDR3 sequence: CASSNTREETQYF. The CDR3 DNA reads TGTGCCAGCAGTAACACCCGGGAAGAGACCCAGTACTTC.

This clonotype has ten or more counts. The gene calls are TRBV20-1 and TRBJ2-1, with D possibly matching TRBD1 (5 bases). The CDR3 sequence is 15 residues long. V shed 3 bases and J shed 0 bases, with 12 bases lying between them. Germline V gene sequence: CDR1 DFQATT, CDR2 SNEGSKA (reference sequence). DNA of the CDR3: TGCAGTGCTAGCCCGGACACCATCTCCTACAATGAGCAGTTCTTC. Its translation is CSASPDTISYNEQFF.

This clonotype has more than one count but fewer than ten. The chain has TRBV11-2 and TRBJ2-7; 8 nucleotides agree with TRBD1. With V trimmed by 0 bases and J by 3 bases, 4 bases remained unmatched. Germline V CDR1 and CDR2: SGHAT, FQNNGV. The CDR3 is made up of 15 amino acids. CDR3 DNA sequence: TGTGCCAGCAGCTTAGACGCCGGGACAGGCTACGAGCAGTACTTC. Translation gives CASSLDAGTGYEQYF. Together with reference TRBV11-2 and TRBJ2-7, the CDR3 gives the full variable domain: EAGVAQSPRYKIIEKRQSVAFWCNPISGHATLYWYQQILGQGPKLLIQFQNNGVVDDSQLPKDRFSAERLKGVDSTLKIQPAKLEDSAVYLCASSLDAGTGYEQYFGPGTRLTVT.